The present T cell receptor beta chain was sequenced within a study of Ad26.COV2.S vaccination and SARS-CoV-2 variants. TCRdb's copy holds only in-frame clones and misses some; the assay was immunoSEQ multiplex PCR. The repertoire holds some 480,000 clones, with 87% as singletons. As to treatment: approximately 18 received Ad26.COV2.S at low or high dose, single or two shots; about 5 received placebo; per-sample allocation not given. Collection of samples fell on day 63 after the first vaccine or placebo injection. Between the trimmed V and J ends, which lost 6 bases and 0 bases, there was a span of 20 bases. This CDR3 is built from 17 residues. The germline V gene has CDR1 MDHEN and CDR2 SYDVKM.

The receptor's source is a person aged 18-60 years who received the Ad26.COV2.S COVID-19 vaccine or a placebo. The J gene is TRBJ1-2, the V gene TRBV28; no clear D gene. The source was peripheral blood, collected in a trial of Ad26.COV2.S vaccine versus placebo. CDR3 DNA sequence: TGTGCCAGCAGCCGACAATGGGGAGGGCAGTCTAACTATGGCTACACCTTC. The encoded protein is CASSRQWGGQSNYGYTF.